The 11 T cell receptor beta chains presented below share a single source sample, sequenced in a study of blood T cell repertoires in acute mononucleosis (dated by TCRdb to about 2020). Library construction relied on the immunoSEQ multiplex PCR assay. As stored in TCRdb, this immuneACCESS dataset retains in-frame rearrangements with V and J assigned. A fraction of the clones does not appear; measured against another copy, unresolved V genes explain less than half of the discrepancy, and the remainder lacks a known reason. This sample lists 7,000 to 8,000 clones; under 30% were detected once. Around 30% of the sample rests with the top ten. The time point label of this sample denotes: acute infectious mononucleosis, at clinical presentation within 2 weeks of symptom onset (visit 1). Sample: EBV YVL epitope tetramer+ CD8+ T cells sorted from PBMCs, taken during acute infectious mononucleosis. Interpreted using the paper, the cell subset or site label stands for: CD8 T cells binding a tetramer with EBV BRLF1 109-117 peptide (YVL-BR). These receptors were collected from a woman between 18 and 30 years old with infectious mononucleosis caused by EBV.

As concerns this clone: Because it lacks the conserved phenylalanine or tryptophan at the end, this CDR3 is likely a read error. The chain carries TRBV6-5 and TRBJ2-3; 12 positions match TRBD2. The trim removed 6 bases at V and 8 bases at J, leaving 9 bases unmatched. Looked up from germline, CDR1 is MNHEY and CDR2 is SVGAGI. The CDR3 totals 15 residues. For the CDR3, the DNA is TGTGCCAGCAGCTCTAGCGGGGGGGCCTCGGGTACGCAGTATTTG. It codes for CASSSSGGASGTQYL.

In this sample, this clone turned up once. The chain joins TRBV2 to TRBJ2-7, with D hard to call. Trimming removed 8 bases at V and 0 bases at J, with 8 bases between. Germline values: CDR1 SNHLY, CDR2 FYNNEI. The CDR3 runs to 12 residues. CDR3 nucleotide sequence: TGTGCCAGCTGCGCGCTCTCCTACGAGCAGTACTTC. Translation: CASCALSYEQYF.

The V gene is TRBV28, the J gene TRBJ2-1; 8 nucleotides match TRBD1. The CDR3 covers 15 residues. The junction had 10 bases not matched to a gene; V was cut back by 4 bases and J by 8 bases. Germline V gene lookup returns CDR1 MDHEN and CDR2 SYDVKM. This CDR3 reads CASSYRAGGSDEQFF. As DNA, the CDR3 is TGTGCCAGCAGTTACCGGGCAGGGGGCAGCGATGAGCAGTTCTTC. Filled out from reference TRBV28 and TRBJ2-1, the complete variable domain reads DVKVTQSSRYLVKRTGEKVFLECVQDMDHENMFWYRQDPGLGLRLIYFSYDVKMKEKGDIPEGYSVSREKKERFSLILESASTNQTSMYLCASSYRAGGSDEQFFGPGTRLTVL.

This clone was recorded once. The rearrangement uses TRBV4-1 and TRBJ2-1, with TRBD2 matching 10 bases. The trim removed 8 bases at V and 4 bases at J, leaving 5 bases unmatched. Germline V gives CDR1 MGHRA, CDR2 YSYEKL. The CDR3 runs to 14 residues. The CDR3 region is CASLLAGDYNEQFF. CDR3 sequence (DNA): TGCGCCAGCCTCCTAGCGGGAGATTACAATGAGCAGTTCTTC.

Comments on this clone: The junction shows a germline mismatch at one end, possibly a read error. This chain connects TRBV4-1 to TRBJ2-7, with 7 positions matching TRBD2. Per germline, CDR1 MGHRA and CDR2 YSYEKL. The CDR3 spans 15 residues. For the CDR3, the DNA is TGTGCCAGCAGCACTGCGGGGGACCTGGGCTACGAGCAGTACTTC. This encodes CASSTAGDLGYEQYF.

This chain links TRBV27 with TRBJ2-2; 7 bases are a match to TRBD1. The germline gives CDR1 MNHEY, CDR2 SMNVEV (reference sequence). CDR3 size: 18 residues. The V and J ends lost 6 bases and 3 bases, in that order; junction bases with no gene match: 16. CDR3: CASSLATIYRGDTGELFF. The DNA of the CDR3 is TGTGCCAGCAGCTTAGCCACAATCTACAGGGGAGACACCGGGGAGCTGTTTTTT.

This chain uses TRBV27 with TRBJ1-2; D gene ambiguous. Germline V gene data show CDR1 as MNHEY and CDR2 as SMNVEV (reference sequence). The ends were cut back, 4 bases at V and 4 bases at J, with 10 bases in the middle. There are 13 residues in the CDR3. Here the CDR3 reads CASSSQYSYGYTF. CDR3 bases: TGTGCCAGCAGTTCACAGTACAGCTATGGCTACACCTTC.

On this clone itself: This likely came from a read error, as a far larger clone is one base away. The rearrangement joins TRBV5-1 to TRBJ1-2; 7 bases line up with TRBD1. Germline V gene lookup returns CDR1 SGHRS and CDR2 YFSETQ. The CDR3 contains 14 residues. The CDR3: CACSLAGGGDGYTF. The DNA of the CDR3 is TGCGCCTGCAGCTTGGCTGGAGGGGGCGATGGCTACACCTTC.

A few counts support this clone. One end of the junction varies from germline; a read error may be responsible. The gene calls are TRBV5-1 and TRBJ1-2, with TRBD1 as a possible D gene (6 bases). The CDR3 has 15 residues. CDR1 and CDR2 from the germline V gene are SGHRS and YFSETQ. In DNA form, the CDR3 reads TGCCCCAGCAGCGTGGCCGGGGGGGGGCCAAGTGGCTACACCTTC. Protein: CPSSVAGGGPSGYTF.

This clone was found a few times. The genes are TRBV6-6 and TRBJ2-5; maybe TRBD2 (6 bases). The CDR3 totals 15 residues. CDR1 and CDR2 (germline): MNHNY, SVGAGI (reference sequence). Trimming took off 4 bases at V and 5 bases at J, with 17 bases between the two ends. CDR3: CASSFYAGPGETQYF. The CDR3 DNA reads TGTGCCAGCAGTTTTTACGCGGGACCAGGGGAGACCCAGTACTTC.

This clone has only a few counts. This probably arose from a read error, given a far larger clone one base away. Distinct nucleotide sequences in the sample also encode this CDR3. The chain has TRBV27 and TRBJ2-5, with unresolved D. Germline V CDR1 and CDR2: MNHEY, SMNVEV (reference sequence). Trimming took 4 bases from V and 7 from J, leaving 19 bases between them. This CDR3 has 15 amino acids. This chain's CDR3 is CASSSDVSFFGTQYF. CDR3 nucleotide sequence: TGTGCCAGCAGTTCCGACGTCTCTTTTTTCGGGACCCAGTACTTC.